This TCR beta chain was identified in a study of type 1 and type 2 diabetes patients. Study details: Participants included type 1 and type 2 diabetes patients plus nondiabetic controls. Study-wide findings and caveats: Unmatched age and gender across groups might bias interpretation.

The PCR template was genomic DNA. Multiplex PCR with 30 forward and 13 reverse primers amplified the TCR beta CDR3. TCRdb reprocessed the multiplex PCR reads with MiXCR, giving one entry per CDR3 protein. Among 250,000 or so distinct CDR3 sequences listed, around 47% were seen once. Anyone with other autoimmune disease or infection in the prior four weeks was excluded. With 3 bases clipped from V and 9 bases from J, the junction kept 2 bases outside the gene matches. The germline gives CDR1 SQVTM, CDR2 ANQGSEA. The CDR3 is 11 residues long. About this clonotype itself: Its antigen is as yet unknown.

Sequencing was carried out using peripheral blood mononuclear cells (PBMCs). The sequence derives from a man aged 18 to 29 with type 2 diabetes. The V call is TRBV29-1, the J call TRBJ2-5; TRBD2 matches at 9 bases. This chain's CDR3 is CSVDGGRAQYF. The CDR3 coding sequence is TGCAGCGTTGATGGCGGGAGGGCCCAGTACTTC.